The 23 T cell receptor beta chains below come from one sample, sequenced in a study of cytomegalovirus exposure and HLA in healthy donors. PCR employed 60 Vbeta and 13 Jbeta primers. Clones were sequenced by immunoSEQ multiplex PCR, and TCRdb holds only the in-frame ones, with some missing. The sample has more than 150,000 clones; approximately 80% are singletons. Source material: PBMCs. These receptors all stem from a woman between 35 and 50 years old in good health and CMV-seropositive.

The CDR3 spells CASSYRGSGYTF. In nucleotides, the CDR3 is TGTGCCAGCAGTTACAGGGGTAGTGGCTACACCTTC. This rearrangement joins TRBV6-5 to TRBJ1-2; D may be TRBD1 (5 bases). The CDR3 consists of 12 residues. Germline CDR1 and CDR2: MNHEY and SVGAGI. The V end was cut by 2 bases, the J end by 7 bases, with 8 bases between.

This clone turned up a few times. This chain links TRBV5-1 with TRBJ2-2; D may be TRBD1 (6 bases). Per the germline V gene, CDR1 is SGHRS and CDR2 is YFSETQ. V was trimmed by 4 bases and J by 1 base, leaving 11 bases between them. CDR3 length: 15 residues. The CDR3 loop is CASSAMTGNTGELFF. The CDR3 bases are TGCGCCAGCAGCGCCATGACAGGGAACACCGGGGAGCTGTTTTTT. The whole variable domain, filled in from reference TRBV5-1 and TRBJ2-2, reads KAGVTQTPRYLIKTRGQQVTLSCSPISGHRSVSWYQQTPGQGLQFLFEYFSETQRNKGNFPGRFSGRQFSNSRSEMNVSTLELGDSALYLCASSAMTGNTGELFFGEGSRLTVL.

This clone was detected a few times. CDR3 amino acids: CSVLITGNTIYF. CDR3 bases: TGCAGCGTTCTAATAACTGGAAACACCATATATTTT. J is TRBJ1-3 and V is TRBV29-1; unclear D gene. CDR3 length equals 12 residues. Germline loops: CDR1 SQVTM, CDR2 ANQGSEA. V shed 5 bases and J shed 2 bases, with 7 bases lying between them.

This rearrangement joins TRBV6-6 to TRBJ1-2; 10 bases match TRBD1. CDR1 MNHNY and CDR2 SVGAGI come from the germline V gene (reference sequence). The CDR3 consists of 14 residues. The ends lost 7 bases at V and 4 bases at J; junction bases unmatched: 6. CDR3 coding DNA: TGTGCCAGCACCGGGACAGGGGTAGCCTATGGCTACACCTTC. It translates to CASTGTGVAYGYTF.

Only a few counts were recorded for this clone. The chain carries TRBV10-1 and TRBJ2-5, with D possibly TRBD1 on 6 matching bases. Trimming removed 2 bases from V and 5 bases from J, with 12 bases in between. CDR1 and CDR2 from the germline V gene are WNHNN and SYGVQD (reference sequence). The CDR3 totals 14 residues. The CDR3 protein is CASSETGRGETQYF. CDR3 DNA sequence: TGCGCCAGCAGTGAGACAGGGCGCGGGGAGACCCAGTACTTC.

The chain links TRBV5-4 to TRBJ2-7; 8 bases agree with TRBD2. V trimming: 1 base; J trimming: 6 bases; junction bases outside the gene matches: 9. Germline V gene data show CDR1 as SGHNT and CDR2 as YYREEE (reference sequence). The CDR3 is 15 residues long. CDR3 nucleotides: TGTGCCAGCAGCTTGCCGGGGGGGGGCCTCGGCGAGCAGTACTTC. Its translation is CASSLPGGGLGEQYF.

This clone was detected only a few times. The rearrangement links TRBV6-5 to TRBJ2-1; 10 bases map to TRBD2. The J segment lost 2 bases and the V segment lost 5 bases, leaving 3 bases of the junction unmatched. This CDR3 comprises 15 residues. Per the germline V gene, CDR1 is MNHEY and CDR2 is SVGAGI. CDR3: CASSPAGGPYNEQFF. As DNA, the CDR3 is TGTGCCAGCAGTCCAGCGGGGGGGCCCTACAATGAGCAGTTCTTC.

The chain has TRBV10-3 and TRBJ1-2; the D gene is possibly TRBD1 (6 bases). Trimming took 4 bases from V and 2 from J, leaving 14 bases between them. Per germline, CDR1 ENHRY and CDR2 SYGVKD. CDR3 length equals 15 residues. The CDR3 DNA reads TGTGCCATCAGTGGCCGGGACACCAGAAACTATGGCTACACCTTC. This codes for CAISGRDTRNYGYTF.

This clone was seen only once. CDR3 sequence reads: CASRWTGHMTDTQYF. In DNA, the CDR3 is TGTGCCAGCAGATGGACAGGTCATATGACAGATACGCAGTATTTT. This chain links TRBV7-9 with TRBJ2-3, with 7 bases matching TRBD1. Germline assignment: CDR1 SEHNR and CDR2 FQNEAQ (reference sequence). Unmatched junction bases numbered 9, after V lost 6 bases and J lost 3 bases. This CDR3 contains 15 residues. Full variable domain (rest looked up from reference TRBV7-9 and TRBJ2-3): DTGVSQNPRHKITKRGQNVTFRCDPISEHNRLYWYRQTLGQGPEFLTYFQNEAQLEKSRLLSDRFSAERPKGSFSTLEIQRTEQGDSAMYLCASRWTGHMTDTQYFGPGTRLTVL.

The chain employs TRBV4-3 and TRBJ1-1, with 7 positions matching TRBD1. CDR3 length equals 14 residues. Germline-derived CDR1 and CDR2 are LGHNA and YSLEER. V lost 6 bases and J lost 5; bases outside the gene matches: 9. The CDR3 nucleotides are TGCGCCAGCAGTCTAAGCAGGGGGAGGACTGAAGCTTTCTTT. This sequence encodes CASSLSRGRTEAFF.

The V call is TRBV6-1, the J call TRBJ2-7, with D possibly matching TRBD1 (6 bases). This CDR3 spans 12 amino acids. The germline CDR1 and CDR2 sequences are MNHNS and SASEGT. Deletions cut 5 bases from V and 4 bases from J, with 9 bases between. As DNA, the CDR3 is TGTGCCAGCAGTAAACAGGGTTACGAGCAGTACTTC. Protein product: CASSKQGYEQYF.

This chain links TRBV5-1 with TRBJ2-7, with TRBD1 identical over 8 bases. Germline assignment: CDR1 SGHRS and CDR2 YFSETQ. The V gene end was trimmed by 0 bases and the J gene end by 4 bases; junction bases not matched to a gene: 6. The CDR3 extends over 15 amino acids. The CDR3, as DNA: TGCGCCAGCAGCTTGGGACAGGGGTTGCGTTACGAGCAGTACTTC. It specifies CASSLGQGLRYEQYF. Drawing the rest from reference TRBV5-1 and TRBJ2-7, the complete variable domain is KAGVTQTPRYLIKTRGQQVTLSCSPISGHRSVSWYQQTPGQGLQFLFEYFSETQRNKGNFPGRFSGRQFSNSRSEMNVSTLELGDSALYLCASSLGQGLRYEQYFGPGTRLTVT.

This clone was seen only once. The CDR3 protein is CASSLVRVYNEQFF. The CDR3 region has the DNA TGTGCCAGCAGCTTGGTTCGCGTATACAATGAGCAGTTCTTC. The chain recombines TRBV5-8 with TRBJ2-1; unclear D gene. The CDR3 loop spans 14 amino acids. The germline CDR1 and CDR2 sequences are SGHTS and YDEGEE. The V end lost 0 bases, the J end lost 4 bases, and 8 bases lay between the germline ends.

The CDR3 reads CATSSAATGELFF. CDR3 coding DNA: TGTGCCACCTCTAGCGCGGCCACCGGGGAGCTGTTTTTT. The genes are TRBV2 and TRBJ2-2, with D tentatively TRBD2 (6 bases). Trimming shortened V by 10 bases and J by 4 bases, and 13 bases separated the two germline ends. The CDR3 is 13 residues long. The germline V gene has CDR1 SNHLY and CDR2 FYNNEI.

The rearrangement uses TRBV7-9 and TRBJ1-2, with D perhaps matching TRBD1 (6 bases). Trimming removed 4 bases from V and 8 bases from J, with 17 bases in between. Germline CDR1 SEHNR, CDR2 FQNEAQ (reference sequence). The CDR3 is made up of 14 amino acids. CDR3 sequence: CASSSEGQLQGYTF. CDR3 sequence (DNA): TGTGCCAGCAGCTCCGAAGGACAGCTACAGGGCTACACCTTC.

This rearrangement joins TRBV27 to TRBJ1-6; 10 bases fit TRBD1. CDR1 MNHEY and CDR2 SMNVEV come from the germline V gene (reference sequence). The CDR3 length is 14 residues. The trim removed 6 bases at V and 13 bases at J, leaving 9 bases unmatched. CDR3 DNA: TGTGCCAGCAGCCCCCGGGACAGGGGCTCTCCCCTCCACTTT. Protein sequence: CASSPRDRGSPLHF.

This clone showed up just once. The J gene is TRBJ1-4, the V gene TRBV28; D might be TRBD1 (6 bases). Germline V CDR1 and CDR2: MDHEN, SYDVKM. The CDR3 totals 13 residues. V was shortened by 9 bases and J by 3 bases, with 11 bases between the two germline ends. The CDR3 DNA reads as TGTGCCAGTTGCAGGGGAGCTAATGAAAAACTGTTTTTT. It encodes CASCRGANEKLFF.

Regarding this clone: The missing conserved phenylalanine or tryptophan at the end of this CDR3 makes a read error likely. CDR3 DNA: TGTGCCAGCAGTTTTAGGGGCTCCTACGAGCAGTACCTC. Translated: CASSFRGSYEQYL. The V and J genes are TRBV28 and TRBJ2-7, with D perhaps matching TRBD1 (5 bases). CDR3 size: 13 residues. CDR1 is MDHEN and CDR2 is SYDVKM in the germline V gene. Deletions cut 3 bases from V and 0 bases from J, with 6 bases between.

The table lists this clone with a few counts. J is TRBJ1-2 and V is TRBV19, with unresolved D. This CDR3 region has 12 residues. Germline values: CDR1 LNHDA, CDR2 SQIVND (reference sequence). Between the trimmed V and J ends, which lost 3 bases and 7 bases, there was a span of 9 bases. The chain's CDR3 is CASSMTLGGYTF. The CDR3 DNA reads TGTGCCAGTAGTATGACCCTAGGTGGCTACACCTTC.

The chain has TRBV5-1 and TRBJ1-2, with 7 positions matching TRBD1. V gave up 0 bases and J gave up 7 bases; unmatched junction bases: 6. Germline values: CDR1 SGHRS, CDR2 YFSETQ. CDR3 length: 14 residues. For the CDR3, the DNA is TGCGCCAGCAGCTTGGAAACAGGGGCGGGTGGCTACACCTTC. Protein: CASSLETGAGGYTF.

This clone was observed a handful of times. This chain uses TRBV12-5 with TRBJ1-5, with D unresolved. V was clipped by 5 bases and J by 9 bases, with 11 bases between them. Germline CDR1 and CDR2: LGHNT and FRNRAP. The CDR3 totals 12 residues. The CDR3 sequence: CASGTPRGPQHF. CDR3 DNA sequence: TGTGCTAGTGGTACCCCCCGAGGGCCCCAGCATTTT.

The CDR3 sequence: CASSVVGRGVGTEAFF. The CDR3 DNA reads TGTGCCAGCAGCGTAGTCGGTCGGGGGGTTGGCACTGAAGCTTTCTTT. The V call is TRBV9, the J call TRBJ1-1; D may be TRBD1 (5 bases). The CDR3 has 16 residues. Germline V gene data show CDR1 as SGDLS and CDR2 as YYNGEE. V lost 0 bases and J 4 bases, leaving 16 bases between the germline ends.

V and J are TRBV6-1 and TRBJ2-1, with D possibly TRBD1 on 6 matching bases. Trimming cost V 4 bases and J 10 bases, with 11 bases left between them. Germline values: CDR1 MNHNS, CDR2 SASEGT. The CDR3 sequence is 12 residues long. CDR3 residues: CASSVQGLEQFF. The CDR3 DNA is TGTGCCAGCAGTGTACAGGGTCTGGAGCAGTTCTTC.